The 17 T cell receptor beta chains below come from one sample, sequenced in a study of CD8+ T cells in alopecia areata. The authors sorted CD4+ cells into CD25+CD127- cells for a handful of patients. As the sequencing template, cDNA was produced by extracting RNA and reverse transcribing it. The method was immunoSEQ multiplex PCR; TCRdb's version includes in-frame clones alone and lacks a portion of them. The data contain some 8,000 clones, 55% to 75% of them singletons. What was sequenced was CD4+ Tregs sorted from blood. The receptors were gathered from a human donor with alopecia areata.

The J gene is TRBJ1-5, the V gene TRBV18, with 7 bases identical to TRBD1. This CDR3 is 14 amino acids long. Losses at the gene ends were 3 bases for V and 2 bases for J; bases not matched to a gene: 1. Germline V gives CDR1 KGHSH, CDR2 LQKENI. The CDR3 sequence is CASSPQGGNQPQHF. CDR3 DNA: TGTGCCAGCTCACCTCAGGGGGGCAATCAGCCCCAGCATTTT.

The V gene is TRBV4-2, the J gene TRBJ2-2; 7 positions agree with TRBD1. V was pared by 4 bases and J by 2 bases, with 13 bases of the junction left unmatched. CDR1 is LGHNA, CDR2 YNFKEQ, per germline. The length of the CDR3 is 18 residues. CDR3 DNA sequence: TGTGCCAGCAGCCTAGTCAGGAGGCAGGGGGTAAACACCGGGGAGCTGTTTTTT. Protein sequence: CASSLVRRQGVNTGELFF.

The V and J genes are TRBV25-1 and TRBJ1-1, with no clear D. V was trimmed by 4 bases and J by 7 bases, leaving 16 bases between them. This CDR3 region has 14 residues. The germline CDR1 and CDR2 sequences are MGHDK and SYGVNS. CDR3 in amino acids: CASSGSRVSNEAFF. CDR3 bases: TGTGCCAGCAGTGGCTCTAGGGTATCCAATGAAGCTTTCTTT.

The V gene is TRBV14, the J gene TRBJ2-3; D is undetermined. Trimming removed 4 bases at V and 2 bases at J, with 4 bases between. The germline gives CDR1 SGHDN, CDR2 FVKESK. This CDR3 is built from 12 residues. The CDR3 reads CASSLFTDTQYF. DNA for the CDR3: TGTGCCAGCAGCCTTTTCACAGATACGCAGTATTTT.

The chain links TRBV28 to TRBJ2-2; tentatively, D is TRBD1 or TRBD2 (5 bases each). Germline loops: CDR1 MDHEN, CDR2 SYDVKM. The CDR3 length is 15 residues. V was pared by 5 bases and J by 1 base, with 11 bases between. Written as DNA, the CDR3 is TGTGCCAGCAGTCTGTGGGGGATGAACACCGGGGAGCTGTTTTTT. Protein: CASSLWGMNTGELFF.

In DNA form, the CDR3 reads TGCGCCAGCAGCTTGTTCCGCTACGAGCAGTACTTC. Protein product: CASSLFRYEQYF. The V gene is TRBV5-1, the J gene TRBJ2-7; D gene unclear. Germline assignment: CDR1 SGHRS and CDR2 YFSETQ. V was clipped by 1 base and J by 3 bases, with 5 bases between them. This CDR3 region has 12 residues.

The gene calls are TRBV5-1 and TRBJ2-1, with 13 bases aligning to TRBD2. CDR3 length: 17 amino acids. Unmatched junction bases numbered 8, after V lost 4 bases and J lost 4 bases. Germline CDR1 and CDR2: SGHRS and YFSETQ. The chain's CDR3 is CASSRGLAGATYNEQFF. The CDR3, as DNA: TGCGCCAGCAGCCGAGGACTAGCGGGGGCAACTTACAATGAGCAGTTCTTC.

The chain couples TRBV29-1 to TRBJ2-4; 10 nucleotides match TRBD1. V gave up 4 bases and J gave up 9 bases; unmatched junction bases: 6. The CDR3 contains 13 residues. The germline V gene has CDR1 SQVTM and CDR2 ANQGSEA. The CDR3 bases are TGCAGCGTTGTTGGACAGGGGGGTGGCATTCAGTACTTC. This codes for CSVVGQGGGIQYF.

The chain employs TRBV5-1 and TRBJ1-6; TRBD1 is a possible D gene (6 bases). CDR3 length equals 12 residues. Germline CDR1 reads SGHRS; CDR2 reads YFSETQ. Trimming took 4 bases from V and 12 from J, leaving 11 bases between them. CDR3 nucleotides: TGCGCCAGCAGCCGGGACACCCGACCCCTCCACTTT. Amino acids: CASSRDTRPLHF.

This chain joins TRBV2 and TRBJ2-1; weak D call: TRBD2 (6 bases). The germline V and J ends were trimmed by 6 bases and 6 bases, with 21 bases remaining between them. There are 16 residues in the CDR3. CDR1 and CDR2 from the germline V gene are SNHLY and FYNNEI. This chain's CDR3 is CASRGGGRIKANEQFF. Written as DNA, the CDR3 is TGTGCCAGCAGGGGGGGTGGACGGATAAAAGCCAATGAGCAGTTCTTC.

The chain employs TRBV2 and TRBJ1-2, with D possibly being TRBD1 (5 bases). Germline values: CDR1 SNHLY, CDR2 FYNNEI. The CDR3 covers 14 residues. V was trimmed by 8 bases and J by 8 bases, leaving 21 bases between them. CDR3 sequence reads: CASSSFGALRGYTF. As DNA, the CDR3 is TGTGCCAGCTCCTCGTTCGGGGCCCTCCGGGGCTACACCTTC.

A single count supports this clone. The rearrangement uses TRBV27 and TRBJ2-5; 7 bases agree with TRBD1. The CDR3 has 14 residues. J gave up 2 bases and V 4 bases, and 4 bases lay outside the gene matches. CDR1 MNHEY and CDR2 SMNVEV come from the germline V gene (reference sequence). CDR3 nucleotides: TGTGCCAGCAGTTGGTCGGGACAGCAAGAGACCCAGTACTTC. Encoded protein: CASSWSGQQETQYF.

This sequence joins TRBV7-2 and TRBJ2-7; tentatively, D is TRBD2 (5 bases). Germline V gene lookup returns CDR1 SGHTA and CDR2 FQGNSA. CDR3 length: 15 amino acids. V was trimmed by 5 bases and J by 3 bases, leaving 17 bases between them. The CDR3 reads CASSQPATRDYEQYF. CDR3 bases: TGTGCCAGCAGCCAGCCGGCGACTCGGGACTACGAGCAGTACTTC.

This chain links TRBV27 with TRBJ1-1; the D is unclear. The CDR3 runs 13 residues. V was cut by 3 bases and J by 6 bases, with 11 bases left in between. Germline CDR1 and CDR2: MNHEY and SMNVEV (reference sequence). The CDR3 loop is CASSLIGTAEAFF. The CDR3 nucleotides read TGTGCCAGCAGTTTGATCGGAACGGCTGAAGCTTTCTTT.

V is TRBV28 and J is TRBJ2-7; 8 bases fit TRBD2. The germline V gene encodes CDR1 MDHEN and CDR2 SYDVKM. The CDR3 covers 14 residues. The V and J ends lost 3 bases and 1 base, in that order; junction bases with no gene match: 2. CDR3 residues: CASSLRGASYEQYF. The CDR3, as DNA: TGTGCCAGCAGTTTGCGGGGGGCGTCCTACGAGCAGTACTTC.

This clone was counted a few times. The chain has TRBV2 and TRBJ2-7; D gene unclear. V was shortened by 3 bases and J by 5 bases, with 8 bases between the two germline ends. This CDR3 has 12 residues. Germline V gene lookup returns CDR1 SNHLY and CDR2 FYNNEI. The CDR3, as DNA: TGTGCCAGCAGTGACCGTCGTAACGAGCAGTACTTC. Its translation: CASSDRRNEQYF. Full variable domain (outside the CDR3, taken from reference TRBV2 and TRBJ2-7): EPEVTQTPSHQVTQMGQEVILRCVPISNHLYFYWYRQILGQKVEFLVSFYNNEISEKSEIFDDQFSVERPDGSNFTLKIRSTKLEDSAMYFCASSDRRNEQYFGPGTRLTVT.

The V and J genes are TRBV6-1 and TRBJ1-1; perhaps TRBD1 as D (5 bases). V lost 8 bases and J 2 bases, leaving 12 bases between the germline ends. This CDR3 is 13 amino acids long. Per germline, CDR1 MNHNS and CDR2 SASEGT. CDR3 bases: TGTGCCAGCGCGGACACCCGAAACACTGAAGCTTTCTTT. Its protein is CASADTRNTEAFF.